Below, 5 T cell receptor beta chains from the same sample are listed, as sequenced in a study of technical replicates of blood from a few donors. Sequencing was performed with immunoSEQ multiplex PCR; in TCRdb, only in-frame clones are kept and a portion is missing. Here the sample spans 75,000 to 90,000 clones, 85% to 95% being singletons. The source material was T cells isolated from PBMCs. These receptors were collected from a human donor in good health.

The V call is TRBV11-3, the J call TRBJ1-6; tentative D call: TRBD1 (5 bases). This CDR3 is 15 amino acids long. Germline V gives CDR1 SGHNT, CDR2 YENEEA. The V and J ends lost 2 bases and 7 bases respectively, with 12 bases between them. The CDR3 loop reads CASSLSGAGNSPLHF. For the CDR3, the DNA is TGTGCCAGCAGCTTATCTGGGGCGGGAAATTCACCCCTCCACTTT.

The chain recombines TRBV30 with TRBJ1-2; weak D call: TRBD1 (6 bases). CDR3 length: 13 amino acids. Germline-derived CDR1 and CDR2 are GTSNPN and SVGIG (reference sequence). V dropped 1 base and J dropped 6 bases, with 12 bases sitting between them. For the CDR3, the DNA is TGTGCCTGGAGTGGAACAGGGTGGAATGGCTACACCTTC. Amino acid sequence: CAWSGTGWNGYTF.

The rearrangement links TRBV6-1 to TRBJ1-5; possible D gene TRBD1, 6 bases. The CDR3 totals 15 residues. Deletions cut 5 bases from V and 0 bases from J, with 11 bases between. Germline values: CDR1 MNHNS, CDR2 SASEGT. CDR3 residues: CASSSDSTSNQPQHF. The CDR3 coding sequence is TGTGCCAGCAGTTCGGACAGCACTAGCAATCAGCCCCAGCATTTT.

The V call is TRBV5-5, the J call TRBJ1-5, with D unclear. This CDR3 is 13 amino acids long. Germline lookup yields CDR1 SGHKS and CDR2 YYEKEE (reference sequence). V gave up 0 bases and J gave up 6 bases, with 7 bases separating them. The CDR3: CASSLVAGQPQHF. The CDR3 DNA sequence: TGTGCCAGCAGCTTGGTAGCTGGTCAGCCCCAGCATTTT.

V gene TRBV9 combines with J gene TRBJ2-7; perhaps TRBD1 as D (5 bases). V lost 0 bases and J lost 4, with 11 bases in between. The germline gives CDR1 SGDLS, CDR2 YYNGEE. The CDR3 is 14 amino acids. The CDR3 DNA sequence: TGTGCCAGCAGCGTAGCTTGGGGCTCATACGAGCAGTACTTC. Encoded protein: CASSVAWGSYEQYF. Full variable domain (outside the CDR3, taken from reference TRBV9 and TRBJ2-7): DSGVTQTPKHLITATGQRVTLRCSPRSGDLSVYWYQQSLDQGLQFLIQYYNGEERAKGNILERFSAQQFPDLHSELNLSSLELGDSALYFCASSVAWGSYEQYFGPGTRLTVT.